This TCR beta chain was captured in a study of shared clonotypes between healthy human individuals. Trimming removed 7 bases from V and 4 bases from J; junction bases left unmatched: 9. CDR1 is MDHEN, CDR2 SYDVKM, per germline. The CDR3 contains 14 residues. Assay used: immunoSEQ multiplex PCR; TCRdb lists only in-frame clones, some missing. The sample yields approximately 2.1 million clones, just over 90% seen once. The receptor comes from a man aged 18 to 30 in good health. Some clones in this sample may be carry-over from other donors' samples. The chain links TRBV28 to TRBJ2-7; 8 nucleotides align to TRBD1. The sequenced sample consisted of naive CD4+ T cells from PBMCs. The subset is: CD45RA+ positively selected. The DNA of the CDR3 is TGTGCCAGCACCCTCGACAGGGGTGGATACGAGCAGTACTTC. Encoded protein: CASTLDRGGYEQYF.